This T cell receptor (beta chain) was observed in a study of graft-versus-host responses after intestinal transplantation. Libraries were prepared by immunoSEQ multiplex PCR; TCRdb keeps only in-frame clonotypes and omits some of them. The sample holds tens of thousands of clones, under 95% seen once. Worth noting for this clone: Its cognate antigen is unknown.

This CDR3 is 14 amino acids long. The V end lost 1 base, the J end lost 4 bases, and 10 bases lay between the germline ends. Germline V gives CDR1 SGHDN, CDR2 FVKESK. The sequence derives from a human donor who received an intestinal transplant. The sample in question was unstimulated CD8+ T cells sorted from spleen or lymph node cells, obtained before intestinal transplant. The chain carries TRBV14 and TRBJ1-1; possible D gene TRBD1, 5 bases. CDR3: CASSQGSGGTEAFF. CDR3 nucleotides: TGTGCCAGCAGCCAAGGGTCCGGGGGCACTGAAGCTTTCTTT.